The clone carrying this T cell receptor (beta chain) has just a few counts. This record comes from a study of blood T cell repertoires in COVID-19. About the research overall: Sites in the United States, Italy and Spain provided acute and convalescent COVID-19 samples. In each case, the material was cDNA or gDNA derived from T cells, B-cell-depleted T cells, or PBMCs.

Recruitment covered about 25 US areas and drew participants whose ages spanned about 18 to 95 years. Assignment of participants to cohorts was predicated upon participant-reported clinical history. Libraries were prepared by immunoSEQ multiplex PCR; TCRdb keeps only in-frame clonotypes and omits some of them. The table has about 310,000 clones, 70% to 90% seen once. The V end was cut by 1 base, the J end by 3 bases, with 16 bases between. Germline V gives CDR1 SGHRS, CDR2 YFSETQ. The CDR3 covers 16 residues. V and J are TRBV5-1 and TRBJ1-1; the D is unclear. Specimen: PBMCs or T cells enriched from blood (not recorded which). This receptor was obtained from a man aged 25-45 years who had recovered from COVID-19. Here the CDR3 reads CASSLKEGNPHTEAFF. In DNA form, the CDR3 reads TGCGCCAGCAGCTTGAAGGAGGGAAATCCTCACACTGAAGCTTTCTTT.